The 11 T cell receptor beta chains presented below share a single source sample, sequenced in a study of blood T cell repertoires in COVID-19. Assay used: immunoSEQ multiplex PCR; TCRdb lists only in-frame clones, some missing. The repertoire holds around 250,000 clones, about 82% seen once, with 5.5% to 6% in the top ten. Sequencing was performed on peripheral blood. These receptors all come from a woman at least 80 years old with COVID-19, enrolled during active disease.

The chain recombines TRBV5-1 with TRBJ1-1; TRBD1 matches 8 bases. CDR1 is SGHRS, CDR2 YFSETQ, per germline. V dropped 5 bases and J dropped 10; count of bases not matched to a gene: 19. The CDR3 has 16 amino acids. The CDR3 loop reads CASRATTGQGALGAFF. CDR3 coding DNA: TGCGCCAGCAGGGCTACTACTGGGCAGGGGGCGCTTGGAGCTTTCTTT.

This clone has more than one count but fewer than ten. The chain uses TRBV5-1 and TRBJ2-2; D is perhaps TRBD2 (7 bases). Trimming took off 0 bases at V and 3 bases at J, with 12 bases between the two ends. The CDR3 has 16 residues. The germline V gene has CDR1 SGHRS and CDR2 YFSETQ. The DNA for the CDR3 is TGCGCCAGCAGCTTGGTGGGGGGGCCGTACACCGGGGAGCTGTTTTTT. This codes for CASSLVGGPYTGELFF.

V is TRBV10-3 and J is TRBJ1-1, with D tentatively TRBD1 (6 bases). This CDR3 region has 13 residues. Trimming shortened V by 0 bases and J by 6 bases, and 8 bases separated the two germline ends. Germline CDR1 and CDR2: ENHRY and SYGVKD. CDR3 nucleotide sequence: TGTGCCATCAGTGAGTCGCGACAGGCTGAAGCTTTCTTT. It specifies CAISESRQAEAFF.

This chain's CDR3 is CASSPTGVSTEAFF. The CDR3 DNA is TGTGCCAGTAGCCCCACAGGGGTCTCCACTGAAGCTTTCTTT. V is TRBV19 and J is TRBJ1-1; 7 bases match TRBD1. J was trimmed by 4 bases and V by 6 bases; bases with no gene match: 8. Germline assignment: CDR1 LNHDA and CDR2 SQIVND (reference sequence). The CDR3 is 14 residues long. Drawing the rest from reference TRBV19 and TRBJ1-1, the complete variable domain is DGGITQSPKYLFRKEGQNVTLSCEQNLNHDAMYWYRQDPGQGLRLIYYSQIVNDFQKGDIAEGYSVSREKKESFPLTVTSAQKNPTAFYLCASSPTGVSTEAFFGQGTRLTVV.

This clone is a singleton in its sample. The CDR3, as DNA: TGTGCCAGCAGTTCCCGGGACAGGGGAGTTGAAAAACTGTTTTTT. This encodes CASSSRDRGVEKLFF. This chain joins TRBV6-6 and TRBJ1-4; TRBD1 agrees at 10 bases. Losses at the gene ends were 4 bases for V and 7 bases for J; bases not matched to a gene: 6. Germline assignment: CDR1 MNHNY and CDR2 SVGAGI (reference sequence). CDR3 length equals 15 residues.

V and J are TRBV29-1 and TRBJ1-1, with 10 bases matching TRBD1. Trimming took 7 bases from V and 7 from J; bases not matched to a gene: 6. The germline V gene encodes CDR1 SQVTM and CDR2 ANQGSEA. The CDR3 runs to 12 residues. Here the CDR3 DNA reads TGCAGCGCGGGGACAGGGGCGGGTGAAGCTTTCTTT. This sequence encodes CSAGTGAGEAFF.

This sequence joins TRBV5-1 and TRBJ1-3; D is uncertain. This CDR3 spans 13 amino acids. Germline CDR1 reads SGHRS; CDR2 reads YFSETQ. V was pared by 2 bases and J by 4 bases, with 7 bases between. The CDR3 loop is CASSFNLGNTIYF. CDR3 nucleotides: TGCGCCAGCAGCTTTAACTTGGGAAACACCATATATTTT.

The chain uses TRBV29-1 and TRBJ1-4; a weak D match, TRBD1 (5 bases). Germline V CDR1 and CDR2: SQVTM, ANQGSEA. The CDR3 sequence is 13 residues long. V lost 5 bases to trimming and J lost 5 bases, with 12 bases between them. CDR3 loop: CSVFWGGNEKLFF. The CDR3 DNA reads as TGCAGCGTTTTCTGGGGGGGAAATGAAAAACTGTTTTTT.

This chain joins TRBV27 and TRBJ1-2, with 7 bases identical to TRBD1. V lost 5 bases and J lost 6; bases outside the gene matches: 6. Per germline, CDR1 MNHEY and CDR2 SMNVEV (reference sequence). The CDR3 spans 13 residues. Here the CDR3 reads CASSALTGDGYTF. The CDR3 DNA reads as TGTGCCAGCAGTGCCCTCACAGGGGATGGCTACACCTTC.

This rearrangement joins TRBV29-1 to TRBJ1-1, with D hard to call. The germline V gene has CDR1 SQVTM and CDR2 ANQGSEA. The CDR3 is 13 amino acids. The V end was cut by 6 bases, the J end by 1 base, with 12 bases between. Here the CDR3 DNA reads TGCAGCGTAAGCCGGGAGGGGAACACTGAAGCTTTCTTT. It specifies CSVSREGNTEAFF.

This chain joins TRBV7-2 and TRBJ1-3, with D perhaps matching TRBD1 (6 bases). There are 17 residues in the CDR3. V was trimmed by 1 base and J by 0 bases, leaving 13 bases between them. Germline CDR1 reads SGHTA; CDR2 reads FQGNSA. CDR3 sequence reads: CASSLGQTGISGNTIYF. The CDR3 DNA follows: TGTGCCAGCAGCTTAGGCCAAACAGGGATCTCTGGAAACACCATATATTTT. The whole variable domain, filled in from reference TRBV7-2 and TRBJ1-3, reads GAGVSQSPSNKVTEKGKDVELRCDPISGHTALYWYRQSLGQGLEFLIYFQGNSAPDKSGLPSDRFSAERTGGSVSTLTIQRTQQEDSAVYLCASSLGQTGISGNTIYFGEGSWLTVV.